This paragraph reports one T cell receptor (beta chain). Germline and junction disagree at one end, which may indicate a read error. Germline V lookup: CDR1 GTSNPN, CDR2 SVGIG (reference sequence). The CDR3 consists of 15 residues. Healthy Caucasian individuals from Russia aged about 6 to 90 served as donors. The source of the sample is a study of blood T cells in healthy people across ages. Combining a sample-barcoded 5' primer with a J-beta primer mix, a second PCR ran for roughly 7 to 12 cycles. TCRdb itself ran the 5' RACE reads through MiXCR, one entry per CDR3 protein. The sample yields about 1,800,000 distinct CDR3 sequences, 28% seen once.

The TCR sequence derives from a woman aged 25 to 39 in good health. The sequenced material came from blood. The chain uses TRBV30 and TRBJ2-1; 7 positions agree with TRBD2. The CDR3 nucleotides are TGTGCCTGGGCCTCGGGACTAAGCGGGCTCAATGAACAGTTCTTC. Protein: CAWASGLSGLNEQFF. The complete variable domain, with remaining parts taken from reference TRBV30 and TRBJ2-1, reads SQTIHQWPATLVQPVGSPLSLECTVEGTSNPNLYWYRQAAGRGLQLLFYSVGIGQISSEVPQNLSASRPQDRQFILSSKKLLLSDSGFYLCAWASGLSGLNEQFFGPGTRLTVL.